This T cell receptor beta chain was recorded in a study of T cells in women clearing cervical HPV infection. Overall study context: Blood came at first lesion visit for cases, post-clearance for controls.

Study outcomes and limitations: It is unknown whether associations predate infection; no effector/memory or HPV-specific sorting. Repertoire richness, not evenness, was significantly elevated in CIN3+ cases versus controls.

On this clone itself: Its antigen is still unknown. Read coverage stops 3 residues before the CDR3 terminus; the germline J gene supplies the remainder.

Germline V lookup: CDR1 DFQATT, CDR2 SNEGSKA (reference sequence). Trimming cost V 6 bases and J 0 bases, with 6 bases left between them. CDR3 length: 12 residues. Sequenced by immunoSEQ multiplex PCR; TCRdb stores in-frame clones only, minus some. The sample holds about 36,000 clones. This receptor was obtained from a woman between 18 and 70 years old with a cervical HPV16 infection that either progressed to CIN3+ or cleared (not recorded which). The sequenced sample consisted of blood buffy coat. The chain joins TRBV20-1 to TRBJ1-5; weak D call: TRBD1 (5 bases). CDR3 residues: CSAGGSNQPQHF. Incomplete CDR3 DNA: TGCAGTGCCGGGGGTAGCAATCAGCCC.